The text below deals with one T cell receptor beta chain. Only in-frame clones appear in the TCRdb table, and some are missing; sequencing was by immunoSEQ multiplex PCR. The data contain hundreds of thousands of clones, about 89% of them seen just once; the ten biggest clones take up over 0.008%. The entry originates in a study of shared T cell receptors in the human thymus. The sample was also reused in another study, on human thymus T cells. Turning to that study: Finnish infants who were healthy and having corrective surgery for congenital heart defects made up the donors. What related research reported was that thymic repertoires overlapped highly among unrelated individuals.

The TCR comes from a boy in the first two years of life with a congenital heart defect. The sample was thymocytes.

CDR3 in amino acids: CASSYLTGGSDYGYTF. The CDR3 DNA sequence: TGTGCCAGCAGTTATCTGACAGGGGGTTCGGACTATGGCTACACCTTC. The V call is TRBV6-6, the J call TRBJ1-2; 9 bases fit TRBD1. In germline, CDR1 is MNHNY, CDR2 SVGAGI (reference sequence). The V and J ends lost 3 bases and 3 bases, in that order; junction bases with no gene match: 8. The CDR3 is 16 residues long.